The 11 T cell receptor beta chains below were found in one sample sequenced in a study of blood T cell repertoires in COVID-19. TCRdb's table, derived via immunoSEQ multiplex PCR, lists solely in-frame clones and lacks some. The sample lists a few hundred thousand clones, roughly 89% occurring once. The sample taken for sequencing was PBMCs or T cells enriched from blood (not recorded which). These receptors were collected from a man in his late teens or twenties with acute COVID-19.

This clone appeared once. This sequence joins TRBV30 and TRBJ1-5, with 7 bases that match TRBD1. The CDR3 length is 12 residues. Germline lookup yields CDR1 GTSNPN and CDR2 SVGIG (reference sequence). Losses at the gene ends were 7 bases for V and 2 bases for J; bases not matched to a gene: 2. CDR3 loop: CAYQGGNQPQHF. The CDR3 bases are TGTGCCTACCAGGGGGGCAATCAGCCCCAGCATTTT.

CDR3 sequence reads: CASSERGQGTDTQYF. Here the CDR3 DNA reads TGTGCCAGCAGTGAGAGGGGACAGGGGACAGATACGCAGTATTTT. The chain links TRBV2 to TRBJ2-3, with 10 positions matching TRBD1. The CDR3 runs to 15 residues. The J segment lost 3 bases and the V segment lost 3 bases, leaving 3 bases of the junction unmatched. Germline V gene lookup returns CDR1 SNHLY and CDR2 FYNNEI.

The chain has TRBV28 and TRBJ2-7; 10 nucleotides align to TRBD1. Looked up from germline, CDR1 is MDHEN and CDR2 is SYDVKM. With 2 bases clipped from V and 12 bases from J, the junction kept 4 bases outside the gene matches. This CDR3 is 12 amino acids long. The CDR3 loop reads CASSLDRGRGYF. The CDR3 nucleotides read TGTGCCAGCAGTTTAGACAGGGGGCGAGGGTACTTC.

The chain uses TRBV12-5 and TRBJ2-5, with TRBD2 identical over 8 bases. This CDR3 spans 13 amino acids. The V gene's germline CDR1 is LGHNT and CDR2 FRNRAP. The V and J ends lost 2 bases and 5 bases, in that order; junction bases with no gene match: 1. CDR3: CASGLTGGETQYF. CDR3 DNA: TGTGCTAGTGGTTTGACGGGGGGGGAGACCCAGTACTTC. Drawing the rest from reference TRBV12-5 and TRBJ2-5, the complete variable domain is DARVTQTPRHKVTEMGQEVTMRCQPILGHNTVFWYRQTMMQGLELLAYFRNRAPLDDSGMPKDRFSAEMPDATLATLKIQPSEPRDSAVYFCASGLTGGETQYFGPGTRLLVL.

The chain joins TRBV7-9 to TRBJ2-5; a weak D match, TRBD2 (5 bases). V lost 5 bases to trimming and J lost 4 bases, with 14 bases between them. CDR1 and CDR2 (germline): SEHNR, FQNEAQ (reference sequence). The CDR3 sequence is 14 residues long. The CDR3 DNA is TGTGCCAGCAGCCCACCGACTAAGACAGAGACCCAGTACTTC. Translation: CASSPPTKTETQYF.

V is TRBV7-9 and J is TRBJ1-1; maybe TRBD1 (5 bases). This CDR3 spans 12 amino acids. The V gene lost 6 bases and the J gene lost 7 bases, with 12 bases spanning the gap. The germline V gene has CDR1 SEHNR and CDR2 FQNEAQ (reference sequence). The CDR3 region has the DNA TGTGCCAGCAGTTTGTCAGGGCTTGAAGCTTTCTTT. Translated: CASSLSGLEAFF.

V gene TRBV4-2 combines with J gene TRBJ2-7; 7 bases are shared with TRBD2. Per germline, CDR1 LGHNA and CDR2 YNFKEQ. Losses at the gene ends were 1 base for V and 0 bases for J; bases not matched to a gene: 9. The CDR3 length is 17 residues. CDR3 bases: TGTGCCAGCAGCCAAGGTTCTAGCGGAGAGCCCTCCTACGAGCAGTACTTC. It encodes CASSQGSSGEPSYEQYF.

This clone has a handful of counts. The chain couples TRBV5-1 to TRBJ2-5; 10 bases match TRBD1. The CDR3 consists of 14 residues. Germline lookup yields CDR1 SGHRS and CDR2 YFSETQ. With V trimmed by 6 bases and J by 2 bases, 4 bases remained unmatched. CDR3 amino acids: CASMRTGGQETQYF. The CDR3 DNA reads TGCGCCAGCATGCGGACAGGGGGGCAAGAGACCCAGTACTTC.

This chain links TRBV7-9 with TRBJ2-6, with 7 bases aligning to TRBD1. The CDR3 extends over 16 amino acids. Trimming removed 5 bases from V and 4 bases from J; junction bases left unmatched: 8. Germline CDR1 and CDR2: SEHNR and FQNEAQ (reference sequence). CDR3 in amino acids: CASSAGGVPGANVLTF. CDR3 sequence (DNA): TGTGCCAGCAGCGCAGGGGGAGTACCCGGGGCCAACGTCCTGACTTTC.

This rearrangement joins TRBV12-3 or TRBV12-4 to TRBJ2-7; possible D gene TRBD2, 5 bases. The CDR3 is 13 residues long. V gave up 2 bases and J gave up 6 bases, with 11 bases separating them. CDR3 residues: CASSLWENSEQYF. In DNA form, the CDR3 reads TGTGCCAGCAGTTTATGGGAGAATAGCGAGCAGTACTTC.

This clone was picked up one time. The chain uses TRBV5-1 and TRBJ2-1, with D possibly matching TRBD2 (6 bases). The CDR3 consists of 16 residues. The V gene's germline CDR1 is SGHRS and CDR2 YFSETQ. Between the trimmed V and J ends, which lost 3 bases and 5 bases, there was a span of 18 bases. The CDR3 is CASSSSSSGRNNEQFF. CDR3 sequence (DNA): TGCGCCAGCAGCTCGTCCTCTTCGGGGAGGAACAATGAGCAGTTCTTC.